This T cell receptor beta chain was captured in a study of blood T cell repertoires in COVID-19. Sequenced by immunoSEQ multiplex PCR; TCRdb stores in-frame clones only, minus some. The sample includes about 250,000 clones, over 75% of them seen just once. In this sample, this clone turned up once. Germline V lookup: CDR1 SEHNR, CDR2 FQNEAQ (reference sequence). The CDR3 is 14 residues long. Trimming stripped 1 base from V and 2 bases from J, with 9 bases between. The clonotype comes from a young woman with acute or convalescent COVID-19. This chain links TRBV7-9 with TRBJ2-7; no definite D call. The sample taken for sequencing was peripheral blood. CDR3 loop: CASSLVSLAYEQYF. CDR3 coding DNA: TGTGCCAGCAGCTTAGTTTCTCTAGCCTACGAGCAGTACTTC.